This is a list of T cell receptor beta chains from one sample in a study of blood T cell repertoires in COVID-19. Produced via immunoSEQ multiplex PCR; TCRdb's table is partial and in-frame only. In the table there are about 340,000 clones, around 80% of which are singletons. Sequencing was done on a sample of peripheral blood. The origin of the receptors is a man aged 25-45 years with active or convalescent COVID-19. The CDR3 runs from the conserved cysteine through the conserved F or W. Expanded clones are given a class, and other clones once, few, many or no size at all.

J: TRBJ2-1; size: NA; V: TRBV6-4; CDR3: CASSDFGGTSGHNEQFF
J: TRBJ1-3; size: once; V: TRBV9; CDR3: CASSAHFRGTGASGTIYF
J: TRBJ2-3; size: NA; V: TRBV12-5; CDR3: CASVAGQSTDTQYF
J: TRBJ2-3; size: NA; V: TRBV28; CDR3: CASSLWRGEEDTQYF
J: TRBJ2-1; size: NA; V: TRBV19; CDR3: CASSIGGGKNEQFF
J: TRBJ1-2; size: NA; V: TRBV19; CDR3: CASKLTGLYGYTF
J: TRBJ2-3; size: few; V: TRBV4-1; CDR3: CASSQGDMGDTQYF
J: TRBJ1-2; size: NA; V: TRBV6-5; CDR3: CASRTGSGGYTF
J: TRBJ1-5; size: NA; V: TRBV28; CDR3: CASTDRYQPQHF
J: TRBJ2-5; size: NA; V: TRBV6-5; CDR3: CASSYLAGDQTQYF
J: TRBJ2-7; size: NA; V: TRBV28; CDR3: CAISSQTGGYFYEQYF
J: TRBJ2-6; size: once; V: TRBV4-3; CDR3: CASSQDTAGANVLTF
J: TRBJ2-7; size: few; V: TRBV4-3; CDR3: CASSQAVGVAHEQYF
J: TRBJ1-2; size: NA; V: TRBV2; CDR3: CASRRQGDGYTF
J: TRBJ2-7; size: NA; V: TRBV3-1/TRBV3-2; CDR3: CASSQGGLSGRDEQYF
J: TRBJ1-2; size: NA; V: TRBV27; CDR3: CASSRALGGSYGYTF
J: TRBJ2-3; size: NA; V: TRBV30; CDR3: CAQEGRAQNELGQYF
J: TRBJ2-5; size: NA; V: TRBV19; CDR3: CASSLRGLAGPGVQTQYF
J: TRBJ1-5; size: NA; V: TRBV11-2; CDR3: CASSIFGNQPQHF
J: TRBJ2-4; size: NA; V: TRBV9; CDR3: CASSPQALADIQYF
J: TRBJ2-1; size: once; V: TRBV19; CDR3: CASSFSGTGLNNEQFF
J: TRBJ2-7; size: NA; V: TRBV9; CDR3: CASSLAGGSYEQYF
J: TRBJ1-2; size: once; V: TRBV28; CDR3: CASSPAGGLNYGYTF
J: TRBJ2-1; size: NA; V: TRBV24-1; CDR3: CATSDSRAGRSYNEQFF
J: TRBJ2-5; size: once; V: TRBV23-1; CDR3: CASSPPPAGTVQETQYF
J: TRBJ1-6; size: NA; V: TRBV27; CDR3: CASSPQYNSPLHF
J: TRBJ1-1; size: NA; V: TRBV4-1; CDR3: CASSLIRDRGIEVTEAFF
J: TRBJ2-7; size: NA; V: TRBV29-1; CDR3: CSVAGGGLSYEQYF
J: TRBJ1-3; size: NA; V: TRBV27; CDR3: CASSSGFAGNTIYF
J: TRBJ2-7; size: NA; V: TRBV29-1; CDR3: CSVDSAGARYEQYF
J: TRBJ1-6; size: NA; V: TRBV3-1/TRBV3-2; CDR3: CASSLGTGASPLHF
J: TRBJ2-1; size: NA; V: TRBV19; CDR3: CATKPPFDYNEQFF
J: TRBJ2-5; size: NA; V: TRBV11-2; CDR3: CASSPYGTGDLETQYF
J: TRBJ2-1; size: NA; V: TRBV30; CDR3: CALVTGTHNEQFF
J: TRBJ1-2; size: NA; V: TRBV10-3; CDR3: CAISESVGGPYGYTF
J: TRBJ1-5; size: NA; V: TRBV5-8; CDR3: CASSRLLQPQHF
J: TRBJ2-1; size: NA; V: TRBV5-1; CDR3: CASSLGPDRGLNEQFF
J: TRBJ1-5; size: NA; V: TRBV6-5; CDR3: CATSPPWGGNQPQHF
J: TRBJ1-3; size: few; V: TRBV7-9; CDR3: CASSLGEGATGNTIYF
J: TRBJ1-6; size: NA; V: TRBV6-5; CDR3: CASSSSIPGNSPLHF
J: TRBJ2-7; size: NA; V: TRBV5-1; CDR3: CASSFRGHEQYF
J: TRBJ2-1; size: NA; V: TRBV11-3; CDR3: CASSLPETDEQFF
J: TRBJ2-3; size: NA; V: TRBV7-9; CDR3: CASSLGARETDTQYF
J: TRBJ2-5; size: NA; V: TRBV9; CDR3: CASSVSGGSTQYF
J: TRBJ2-3; size: NA; V: TRBV9; CDR3: CASSVGEGRDAYF